A selection of T cell receptor beta chains follows, all from one sample in a study of cytomegalovirus exposure and HLA in healthy donors. The assay was immunoSEQ multiplex PCR, and TCRdb's table has in-frame clones only and misses some. The data contain around 170,000 clones, 76% of them singletons. Sequencing used PBMCs. The source of these receptors is a man aged 18 to 29 in good health and CMV-seronegative. Both conserved end residues are part of each CDR3. A D gene is named only where the DNA matches it firmly. The size of a clone is reported for some rows only, either as once, few or many, or as a class for expanded clones.

TGTGCCTGGAGAATTACAGGGGGCGCTGACTATGGCTACACCTTC CAWRITGGADYGYTF TRBV30 15 TRBJ1-2 - TRBD1
TGTGCCAGCTCACCACGAGGGTCCTCCTACGAGCAGTACTTC CASSPRGSSYEQYF TRBV18 14 TRBJ2-7 - -
TGTGCCAGCAGTTTAGGGCGATACTATAATTCACCCCTCCACTTT CASSLGRYYNSPLHF TRBV28 15 TRBJ1-6 - -
TGCGCCAGCAGCCCTCGGGTTGAATTTCCACGGAGCAATCAGCCCCAGCATTTT CASSPRVEFPRSNQPQHF TRBV4-1 18 TRBJ1-5 few -
TGTGCCAGCAGCTTGGTGGCAGGGGGCGGGGGAGAGACCCAGTACTTC CASSLVAGGGGETQYF TRBV5-6 16 TRBJ2-5 few -
TGTGCCAGCAGAGCAGGGGCCACTGAAGCTTTCTTT CASRAGATEAFF TRBV25-1 12 TRBJ1-1 few -
TGTGCCAGCAGCCCGGACAAAAACTATGGCTACACCTTC CASSPDKNYGYTF TRBV14 13 TRBJ1-2 - -
TGCGCCAGCTCGCAGGAAAGCTCCTATAATTCACCCCTCCACTTT CASSQESSYNSPLHF TRBV5-1 15 TRBJ1-6 - -
TGTGCCAGCGGATCCGGGACAATCGGGAATTCACCCCTCCACTTT CASGSGTIGNSPLHF TRBV27 15 TRBJ1-6 - -
TGTGCCAGCAGTTTACGGGTCACTAATGAAAAACTGTTTTTT CASSLRVTNEKLFF TRBV28 14 TRBJ1-4 - -
TGTGCCAGCACCAAGGGGGACAGCCGGTTGAACACTGAAGCTTTCTTT CASTKGDSRLNTEAFF TRBV9 16 TRBJ1-1 once TRBD1
TGTGCCAGCAGCGTCGGGGGAGATACGCAGTATTTT CASSVGGDTQYF TRBV9 12 TRBJ2-3 - -
TGTGCCAGCAGTTCATTAACCGGGGGGAGGGGGAGAGGACAGCCCCAGCATTTT CASSSLTGGRGRGQPQHF TRBV28 18 TRBJ1-5 - -
TGTGCCAGCGGCGGACAGAGGAACACTGAAGCTTTCTTT CASGGQRNTEAFF TRBV4-2 13 TRBJ1-1 few -
TGTGCCAGCAGCTTAGGCCCGGGGTATAATTCACCCCTCCACTTT CASSLGPGYNSPLHF TRBV13 15 TRBJ1-6 - -
TGCAGCGTTGAAGATCTAGGAGCGGGGGCCTCCTACAATGAGCAGTTCTTC CSVEDLGAGASYNEQFF TRBV29-1 17 TRBJ2-1 once TRBD2
TGTGCCAGTAGTATAAGAGGGGGTAGCACTGAAGCTTTCTTT CASSIRGGSTEAFF TRBV19 14 TRBJ1-1 once -
TGTGCCAGCAGGGCGGGGGTCGAGCAGTTCTTC CASRAGVEQFF TRBV6-5 11 TRBJ2-1 - TRBD2
TGTGCCAGCAGTATCGGGACTAGCGATGCAGATACGCAGTATTTT CASSIGTSDADTQYF TRBV27 15 TRBJ2-3 - TRBD2
TGTGCCAGTAGTCGGACAGATCAAGAGACCCAGTACTTC CASSRTDQETQYF TRBV19 13 TRBJ2-5 - -
TGTGCCTGGCGCGGGACAGCCAACTATGGCTACACCTTC CAWRGTANYGYTF TRBV30 13 TRBJ1-2 - TRBD1
TGTGCCAGCAGCCAAGGAAGGGGCTATGGCTACACCTTC CASSQGRGYGYTF TRBV14 13 TRBJ1-2 - -
TGCGCCAGCAGTGAGCAGCGGGATCAGCCCCAGCATTTT CASSEQRDQPQHF TRBV10-1 13 TRBJ1-5 - -